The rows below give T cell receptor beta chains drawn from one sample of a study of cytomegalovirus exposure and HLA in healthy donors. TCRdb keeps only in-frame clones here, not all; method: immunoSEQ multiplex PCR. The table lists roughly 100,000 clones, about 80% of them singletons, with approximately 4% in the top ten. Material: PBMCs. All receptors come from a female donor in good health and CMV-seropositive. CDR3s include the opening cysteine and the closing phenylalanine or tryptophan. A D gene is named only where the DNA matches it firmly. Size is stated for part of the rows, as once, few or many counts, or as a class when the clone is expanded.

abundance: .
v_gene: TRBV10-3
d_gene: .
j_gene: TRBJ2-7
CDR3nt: TGTGCCATCAGTGAAGGGTTAGGGGGGAGGGAGGGAGAGCAGTACTTC
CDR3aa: CAISEGLGGREGEQYF

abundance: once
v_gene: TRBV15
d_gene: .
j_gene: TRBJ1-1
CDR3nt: TGTGCCACCAGCAACGTCAGGAACACTGAAGCTTTCTTT
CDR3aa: CATSNVRNTEAFF

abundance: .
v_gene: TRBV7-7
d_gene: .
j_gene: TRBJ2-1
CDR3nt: TGTGCTAGCAGTCCGACAGCCTACAATGAGCAGTTCTTC
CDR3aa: CASSPTAYNEQFF

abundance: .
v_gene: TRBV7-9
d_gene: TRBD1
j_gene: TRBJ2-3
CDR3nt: TGTTCCAGCAGCCCCGGAACGGACAGGGCTAGCACAGATACGCAGTATTTT
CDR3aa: CSSSPGTDRASTDTQYF

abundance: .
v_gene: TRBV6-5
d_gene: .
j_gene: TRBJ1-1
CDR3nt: TGTGCCAGCAGTTACGGGCCCGGGGAAACTGAAGCTTTCTTT
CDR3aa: CASSYGPGETEAFF

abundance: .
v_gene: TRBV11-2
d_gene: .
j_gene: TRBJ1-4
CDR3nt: TGTGCCAGCAGATACTCTGCAACTAATGAAAAACTGTTTTTT
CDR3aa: CASRYSATNEKLFF

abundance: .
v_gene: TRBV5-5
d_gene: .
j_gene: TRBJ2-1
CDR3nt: TGTGCCAGCAGCCTGGGCGGGGGCAGCTCCTACAATGAGCAGTTCTTC
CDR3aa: CASSLGGGSSYNEQFF

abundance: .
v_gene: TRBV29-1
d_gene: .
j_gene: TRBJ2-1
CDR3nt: TGCAGCGTTGTAAGACTAGTGGGGAATGAGCAGTTCTTC
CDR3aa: CSVVRLVGNEQFF

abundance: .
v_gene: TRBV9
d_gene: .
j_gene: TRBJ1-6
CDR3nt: TGTGCCAGCAGCCCTAGGGAGGGAGGGGATAATTCACCCCTCCACTTT
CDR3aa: CASSPREGGDNSPLHF

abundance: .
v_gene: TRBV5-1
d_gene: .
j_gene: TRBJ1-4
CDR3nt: TGCGCCAGCAGCTTGTCGGGTGCTAATGAAAAACTGTTTTTT
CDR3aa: CASSLSGANEKLFF

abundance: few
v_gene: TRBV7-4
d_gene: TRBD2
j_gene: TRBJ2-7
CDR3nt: TGTGCCAGCACTTCTTATTCCGGGACTAGCGGGGAACTATCCTACGAGCAGTACTTC
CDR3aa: CASTSYSGTSGELSYEQYF

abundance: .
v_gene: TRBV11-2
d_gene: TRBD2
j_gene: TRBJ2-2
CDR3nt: TGTGCCAGCAGCTTGTCGGCTAGCGGGAGTTCCGGGGAGCTGTTTTTT
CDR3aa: CASSLSASGSSGELFF

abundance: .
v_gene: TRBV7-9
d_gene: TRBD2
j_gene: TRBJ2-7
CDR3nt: TGTGCCAGCAGTCCCGTAGCGGGGGACCGTCCCTACGAGCAGTACTTC
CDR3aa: CASSPVAGDRPYEQYF

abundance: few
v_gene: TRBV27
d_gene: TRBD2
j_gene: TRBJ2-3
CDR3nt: TGTGCCAGCAGTTTCCAACTAGCGGGAGGGCCTGGTACGCAGTATTTT
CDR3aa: CASSFQLAGGPGTQYF

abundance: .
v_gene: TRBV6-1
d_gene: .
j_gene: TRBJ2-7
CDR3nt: TGTGCCAGCACGGTGCGGGGAATTTCCTACGAGCAGTACTTC
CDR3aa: CASTVRGISYEQYF

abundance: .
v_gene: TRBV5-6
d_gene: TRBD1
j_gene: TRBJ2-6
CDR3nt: TGTGCCAGCAAGCTGCTAGGGGGCGAGTTTAGTTCCGGGGCCAACGTCCTGACTTTC
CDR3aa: CASKLLGGEFSSGANVLTF

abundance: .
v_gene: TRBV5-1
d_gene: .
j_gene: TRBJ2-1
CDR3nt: TGCGCCAGCAGCTCTACCGGAGGGATCGGTGCCTACAATGAGCAGTTCTTC
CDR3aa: CASSSTGGIGAYNEQFF

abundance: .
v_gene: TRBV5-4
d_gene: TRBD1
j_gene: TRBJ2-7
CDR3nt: TGTGCCAGCCGCCACCCCGCGGCAGGGGGCGCCTCCTACGAGCAGTACTTC
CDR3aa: CASRHPAAGGASYEQYF

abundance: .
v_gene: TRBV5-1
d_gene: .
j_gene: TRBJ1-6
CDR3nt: TGCGCCAGCAGCTTGGATGGGAGGCCCAATTCACCCCTCCACTTT
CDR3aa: CASSLDGRPNSPLHF

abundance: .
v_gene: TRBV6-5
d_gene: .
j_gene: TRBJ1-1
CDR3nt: TGTGCCAGCAGTTACTCGCTAGGCGGCCAGGGATGTGAAGCTTTCTTT
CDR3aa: CASSYSLGGQGCEAFF

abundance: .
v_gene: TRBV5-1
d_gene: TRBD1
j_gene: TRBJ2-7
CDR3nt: TGCGCCAGCAGCGGGGACAGGGCAGACAAGACCTACGAGCAGTACTTC
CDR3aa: CASSGDRADKTYEQYF

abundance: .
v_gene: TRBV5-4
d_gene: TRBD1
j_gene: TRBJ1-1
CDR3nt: TGTGCCAGCAGACTAGCACGTGATTCATGGACAGGGAATTTGAACACTGAAGCTTTCTTT
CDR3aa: CASRLARDSWTGNLNTEAFF

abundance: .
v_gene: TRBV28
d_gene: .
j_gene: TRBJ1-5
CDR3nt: TGTGCCAGCAACACAGAGAGTCGCAATCAGCCCCAGCATTTT
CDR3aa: CASNTESRNQPQHF

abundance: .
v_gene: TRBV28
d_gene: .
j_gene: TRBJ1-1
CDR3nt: TGTGCCAGCCAGGCCTTGGGCCATACCTTGAACACTGAAGCTTTCTTT
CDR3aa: CASQALGHTLNTEAFF

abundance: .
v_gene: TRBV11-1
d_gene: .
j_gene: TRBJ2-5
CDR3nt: TGTGCCAGCAGCAAGGCGGGGCAGGTGATCCTCCAAGAGACCCAGTACTTC
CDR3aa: CASSKAGQVILQETQYF

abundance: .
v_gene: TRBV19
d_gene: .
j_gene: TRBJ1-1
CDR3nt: TGTGCCAGTAGTATAGACGGGGAGAACACTGAAGCTTTCTTT
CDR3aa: CASSIDGENTEAFF

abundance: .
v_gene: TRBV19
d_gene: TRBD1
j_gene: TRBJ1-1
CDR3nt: TGTGCCAGTAGTCCCCGGGAGGGGGCGGTCACTGAAGCTTTCTTT
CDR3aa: CASSPREGAVTEAFF

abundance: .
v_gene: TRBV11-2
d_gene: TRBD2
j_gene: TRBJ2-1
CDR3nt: TGTGCCAGCAGCTTAATCTCCGGGACTAGCGGGGGGGCCGAGCAGTTCTTC
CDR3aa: CASSLISGTSGGAEQFF

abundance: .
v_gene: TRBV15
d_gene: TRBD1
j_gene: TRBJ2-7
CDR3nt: TGTGCCACAGGACAGGGGGCGTCAGAGCAGTACTTC
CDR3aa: CATGQGASEQYF

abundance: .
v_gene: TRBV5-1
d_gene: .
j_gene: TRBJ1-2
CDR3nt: TGCGCCAGCAGCTTGGCAGGGTTCCCTAACTATGGCTACACCTTC
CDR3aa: CASSLAGFPNYGYTF

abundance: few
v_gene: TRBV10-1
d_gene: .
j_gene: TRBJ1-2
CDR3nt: TGCGCCAGCAGTGAAGTAACCGGCGTGGGAGCTAACTATGGCTACCCCTTC
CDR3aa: CASSEVTGVGANYGYPF

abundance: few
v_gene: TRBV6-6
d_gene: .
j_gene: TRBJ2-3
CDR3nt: TGTGCCAGCAGTGCGGACTACCCTACTAGCACAGATACGCAGTATTTT
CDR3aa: CASSADYPTSTDTQYF

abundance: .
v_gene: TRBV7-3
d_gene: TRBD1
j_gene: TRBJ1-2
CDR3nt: TGTGCCAGCAGCCCCCAGGGGACAGGGGGAGGCTACACCTTC
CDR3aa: CASSPQGTGGGYTF

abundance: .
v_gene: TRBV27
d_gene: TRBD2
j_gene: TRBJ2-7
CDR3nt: TGTGCCAGCAGCCGACAACCGGGACTAGCGGGTGATCCATCCTACGAGCAGTACTTC
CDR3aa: CASSRQPGLAGDPSYEQYF

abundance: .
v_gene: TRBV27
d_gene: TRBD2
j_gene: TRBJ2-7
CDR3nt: TGTGCCAGCAGTTCCCCGGGGACTAGCGGCTCCTACGAGCAGTACTTC
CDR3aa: CASSSPGTSGSYEQYF

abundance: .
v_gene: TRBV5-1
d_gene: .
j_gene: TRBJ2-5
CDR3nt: TGCGCCAGCAGCTTGGAGGGGGAGACCCAGTACTTC
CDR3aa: CASSLEGETQYF

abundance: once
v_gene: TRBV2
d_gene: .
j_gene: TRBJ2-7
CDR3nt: TGTGCCAGCAGGGACAGACGCTACGAGCAGTACTTC
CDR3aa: CASRDRRYEQYF

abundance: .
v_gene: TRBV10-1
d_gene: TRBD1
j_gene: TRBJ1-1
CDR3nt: TGCGCCAGCAGTGGGGACAGGGCGGTCGGCACTGAAGCTTTCTTT
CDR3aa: CASSGDRAVGTEAFF

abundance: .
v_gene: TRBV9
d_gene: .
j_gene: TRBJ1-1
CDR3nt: TGTGCCAGCAGCGTAGCCCCCCCCCAGATGAACACTGAAGCTTTCTTT
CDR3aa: CASSVAPPQMNTEAFF

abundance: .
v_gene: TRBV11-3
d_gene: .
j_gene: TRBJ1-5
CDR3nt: TGTGCCATCCCCCGCCTACAGGGCCGTAAGGGCAAACCGATGAATCAGCCCCAGCATTTT
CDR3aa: CAIPRLQGRKGKPMNQPQHF

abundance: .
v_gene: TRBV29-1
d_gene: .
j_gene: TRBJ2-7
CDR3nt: TGCAGCGTTGAAACAGGGGGAGGGTTCGAGCAGTACTTC
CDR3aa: CSVETGGGFEQYF

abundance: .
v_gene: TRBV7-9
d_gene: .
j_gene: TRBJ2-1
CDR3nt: TGTGCCAGCAGCCCCCAAACTTTTGATGAGCAGTTCTTC
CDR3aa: CASSPQTFDEQFF

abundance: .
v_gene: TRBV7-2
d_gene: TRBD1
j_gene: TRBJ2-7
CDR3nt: TGTGCCAGCAGCTCAGGCCTATACAGGGGCGAGCAGTACTTC
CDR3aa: CASSSGLYRGEQYF